This TCR beta chain originates from a study of vaccination and CD4 T cells after COVID-19. In the study overall: Overlapping spike peptides served as the stimulus for the cells. These peptides came from SARS-CoV-2 and from the common cold coronaviruses HCoV-NL63, HCoV-OC43 and HCoV-229E.

Treatment indicated: 10-day PBMC culture with coronavirus spike peptide pools or control peptides (ViraFEST assay). ViraFEST sequenced TCRs after peptide-pool expansion of antigen-specific T cells. Cultured CD4+ T cell DNA was sequenced using the Oncomine TCR Beta short-read assay. From the PCR reads, TCRdb called clonotypes with MiXCR, one entry per CDR3 protein. The table shows about 15,000 distinct CDR3 sequences, with roughly 58% occurring only once. V lost 3 bases and J lost 5, with 17 bases in between. This CDR3 is built from 14 residues. The germline gives CDR1 DFQATT, CDR2 SNEGSKA (reference sequence). Points on this clonotype: The antigen is undetermined.

The chain joins TRBV20-1 to TRBJ2-7; possible D gene TRBD1, 6 bases. Sequences were obtained from CD4+ T cells from blood, cultured in vitro. This receptor was identified in a human donor who had recovered from COVID-19. Here the CDR3 reads CSASPGQGSNEQYF. DNA of the CDR3: TGCAGTGCTAGTCCTGGTCAGGGGAGCAACGAGCAGTACTTC.